The entry that follows covers one TCR beta chain sequence. Its cognate antigen is unknown. This clone may be a read error of a much larger clone one base away. This sample was taken from a study of tumor-infiltrating lymphocytes in primary liver carcinoma. Background on the study: Subjects presented with primary liver carcinoma managed by surgical resection. T1-T3 N0M0 was the stage of the tumors, which were 4.2 to 10 cm across. Samples yielded about 3.65 to 7.13 million productive TCRbeta reads, similar across tissue types.

Study-wide points: Blood fell significantly below tumors in its top-250-clone fraction (p = 0.039).

A primer matching the constant region was used to make TCR beta cDNA from 500 to 650 ng of total RNA. Libraries for TCR beta were built through three nested multiplex PCR rounds, which together made up a slightly modified ARM-PCR procedure. For roughly 10 cycles apiece, the opening two PCR rounds ran with TRBV1-TRBV30 forward primers and a C-beta reverse primer. TCRdb re-called the multiplex PCR reads with MiXCR, one entry per CDR3 protein. The sample yields hundreds of thousands of distinct CDR3 sequences, more than 55% seen once. The CDR3 length is 14 residues. The V and J ends lost 2 bases and 7 bases respectively, with 11 bases between them. Germline lookup yields CDR1 LGHNA and CDR2 YSLEER. Alongside blood RNA obtained from unsorted whole blood, germline DNA was also extracted.

The clonotype was recovered from a woman aged 25 to 39 with primary liver carcinoma and hepatitis B virus infection. The sample comprised peripheral blood. The chain recombines TRBV4-3 with TRBJ2-2, with D unclear. In DNA, the CDR3 is TGCGCCAGCAGCCAATATTTAGCAGTCGGGGAGCTGTTTTTT. Protein sequence: CASSQYLAVGELFF.